Shown below are 21 T cell receptor beta chains from a single sample sequenced in a study of CD8+ T cells in alopecia areata. Noted treatment: oral pan-JAK inhibitor, 5-10 mg twice daily. Sequencing relied on a cDNA template that was reverse transcribed from extracted RNA. Here immunoSEQ multiplex PCR was the method, and the copy in TCRdb shows in-frame clones only, minus some. The sample consists of about 180,000 clones, approximately 51% of them appearing once. This specimen consisted of CD8+ T cells sorted from blood, obtained between weeks 51 and 52, from a patient treated with tofacitinib. All receptors derive from a human donor with alopecia areata.

V is TRBV7-6 and J is TRBJ2-7; D gene ambiguous. The CDR3 sequence is 13 residues long. Germline V gene data show CDR1 as SGHVS and CDR2 as FNYEAQ. Deletions cut 1 base from V and 6 bases from J, with 10 bases between. This chain's CDR3 is CASSLEIGIEQYF. The CDR3 bases are TGTGCCAGCAGCTTAGAGATAGGGATCGAGCAGTACTTC.

V and J are TRBV7-8 and TRBJ2-1; 7 nucleotides match TRBD1. The V and J ends lost 5 bases and 7 bases, in that order; junction bases with no gene match: 11. The CDR3 is 15 amino acids. Germline CDR1 reads SGHVS; CDR2 reads FQNEAQ. CDR3 DNA: TGTGCCAGCAGCCTAGGGCAGGGGGTGAGGAATGAGCAGTTCTTC. Translating it yields CASSLGQGVRNEQFF.

The CDR3 DNA reads as TGTGCCACCAGCAGAGATGTGGTATTGGGTTCACCCCTCCACTTT. This codes for CATSRDVVLGSPLHF. The V gene is TRBV15, the J gene TRBJ1-6; D is ambiguous. Germline assignment: CDR1 LNHNV and CDR2 YYDKDF (reference sequence). The CDR3 contains 15 residues. V was cut by 0 bases and J by 9 bases, with 12 bases left in between.

The V call is TRBV10-3, the J call TRBJ2-1; 8 bases map to TRBD2. V gave up 5 bases and J gave up 3 bases; unmatched junction bases: 0. This CDR3 contains 13 residues. Germline V gene sequence: CDR1 ENHRY, CDR2 SYGVKD. CDR3 in DNA: TGTGCCATCAGTAGCGGGGGCTACAATGAGCAGTTCTTC. Protein sequence: CAISSGGYNEQFF.

The V gene is TRBV9, the J gene TRBJ2-2, with no clear D. Deletions cut 0 bases from V and 0 bases from J, with 6 bases between. Per germline, CDR1 SGDLS and CDR2 YYNGEE. The CDR3 has 15 amino acids. Here the CDR3 DNA reads TGTGCCAGCAGCGTAGGCTCTCCGAACACCGGGGAGCTGTTTTTT. Amino acid sequence: CASSVGSPNTGELFF.

The chain couples TRBV9 to TRBJ2-1; TRBD2 matches at 11 bases. The CDR3 extends over 15 amino acids. Germline values: CDR1 SGDLS, CDR2 YYNGEE. V lost 3 bases to trimming and J lost 9 bases; unmatched junction nucleotides: 8. The CDR3: CASSETLAGGVEQFF. CDR3 bases: TGTGCCAGCAGCGAAACCCTAGCGGGGGGAGTTGAGCAGTTCTTC. Complete variable domain (other parts from reference TRBV9 and TRBJ2-1): DSGVTQTPKHLITATGQRVTLRCSPRSGDLSVYWYQQSLDQGLQFLIQYYNGEERAKGNILERFSAQQFPDLHSELNLSSLELGDSALYFCASSETLAGGVEQFFGPGTRLTVL.

This clone was seen a few times. The chain links TRBV6-5 to TRBJ2-5, with D unresolved. Germline V gene data show CDR1 as MNHEY and CDR2 as SVGAGI. This CDR3 contains 14 residues. V dropped 2 bases and J dropped 2 bases, with 9 bases sitting between them. CDR3 loop: CASSYLGSQETQYF. CDR3 in DNA: TGTGCCAGCAGTTACCTCGGCAGTCAAGAGACCCAGTACTTC.

The CDR3, as DNA: TGTGCCATCAGTGAGCCGGGACTAGCCTCGAACACCGGGGAGCTGTTTTTT. Translation: CAISEPGLASNTGELFF. The chain employs TRBV10-3 and TRBJ2-2; the match to TRBD2 covers 9 bases. The CDR3 extends over 17 amino acids. CDR1 is ENHRY, CDR2 SYGVKD, per germline. The V and J ends lost 2 bases and 0 bases, in that order; junction bases with no gene match: 4.

This chain uses TRBV5-6 with TRBJ1-4; 10 nucleotides agree with TRBD1. CDR3 size: 16 residues. Germline loops: CDR1 SGHDT, CDR2 YYEEEE. After removal of 2 bases from V and 7 bases from J, the junction contained 8 bases not matched to a gene. This chain's CDR3 is CASSFNPRQGAEKLFF. The DNA for the CDR3 is TGTGCCAGCAGCTTCAACCCGAGACAGGGGGCTGAAAAACTGTTTTTT.

The chain links TRBV30 to TRBJ1-5, with TRBD1 matching 7 bases. J gave up 5 bases and V 3 bases, and 7 bases lay outside the gene matches. This CDR3 is built from 14 residues. The germline CDR1 and CDR2 sequences are GTSNPN and SVGIG (reference sequence). CDR3 coding DNA: TGTGCCTGGAGCGCGGGGACAGTTGATCAGCCCCAGCATTTT. It codes for CAWSAGTVDQPQHF.

The rearrangement joins TRBV7-9 to TRBJ2-5, with TRBD1 as a possible D gene (5 bases). The CDR3 totals 17 residues. CDR1 is SEHNR and CDR2 is FQNEAQ in the germline V gene (reference sequence). V lost 2 bases, J lost 5 bases, and 21 bases lay in between. In DNA form, the CDR3 reads TGTGCCAGCAGCTTAATCGGTTCCGGCCAGGGTAAGGAGACCCAGTACTTC. This translates into CASSLIGSGQGKETQYF.

The chain couples TRBV4-3 to TRBJ2-5, with TRBD1 identical over 9 bases. CDR3 length equals 16 residues. CDR1 is LGHNA and CDR2 is YSLEER in the germline V gene. Trimming cost V 2 bases and J 5 bases; bases outside gene matches: 9. The CDR3 reads CASSQHSGTGSETQYF. CDR3 DNA: TGCGCCAGCAGCCAACACTCCGGGACAGGGAGCGAGACCCAGTACTTC.

The chain combines TRBV9 with TRBJ2-4; TRBD2 is a possible D gene (6 bases). CDR3 size: 14 residues. CDR1 and CDR2 (germline): SGDLS, YYNGEE. Between the trimmed V and J ends, which lost 3 bases and 4 bases, there was a span of 11 bases. The CDR3 protein is CASSARDSKNIQYF. CDR3 nucleotides: TGTGCCAGCAGCGCCCGGGACTCTAAAAACATTCAGTACTTC.

The chain carries TRBV29-1 and TRBJ1-1, with D uncertain. V shed 7 bases and J shed 3 bases, with 15 bases lying between them. The CDR3 sequence is 13 residues long. Germline assignment: CDR1 SQVTM and CDR2 ANQGSEA. The CDR3 DNA sequence: TGCAGCGCCGGAGTGGTTTCGGACACTGAAGCTTTCTTT. Encoded protein: CSAGVVSDTEAFF.

This chain connects TRBV30 to TRBJ1-2; no reliable D call. Germline lookup yields CDR1 GTSNPN and CDR2 SVGIG (reference sequence). The V end was cut by 7 bases, the J end by 10 bases, with 7 bases between. This CDR3 spans 8 amino acids. The CDR3 DNA follows: TGTGCCTTGGCTCCCTACACCTTC. Amino acids: CALAPYTF.

The V call is TRBV13, the J call TRBJ2-2; D ambiguous. This CDR3 has 14 residues. The germline CDR1 and CDR2 sequences are PRHDT and FYEKMQ (reference sequence). V lost 2 bases, J lost 6 bases, and 10 bases lay in between. CDR3 loop: CASSLMSRAGELFF. The CDR3 DNA reads as TGTGCCAGCAGCTTAATGTCACGGGCCGGGGAGCTGTTTTTT. Full variable domain (rest looked up from reference TRBV13 and TRBJ2-2): AAGVIQSPRHLIKEKRETATLKCYPIPRHDTVYWYQQGPGQDPQFLISFYEKMQSDKGSIPDRFSAQQFSDYHSELNMSSLELGDSALYFCASSLMSRAGELFFGEGSRLTVL.

This sequence joins TRBV30 and TRBJ1-2, with 9 bases lining up with TRBD1. V trimming: 8 bases; J trimming: 8 bases; junction bases outside the gene matches: 9. The CDR3 totals 12 residues. Germline values: CDR1 GTSNPN, CDR2 SVGIG (reference sequence). CDR3 residues: CASLDRGGGYTF. The DNA for the CDR3 is TGTGCCAGCCTGGACAGGGGAGGCGGCTACACCTTC.

This chain connects TRBV4-1 to TRBJ1-2; 7 bases are shared with TRBD1. This CDR3 spans 14 amino acids. Germline values: CDR1 MGHRA, CDR2 YSYEKL. V shed 7 bases, J shed 4 bases, and the junction held 9 bases outside the gene matches. CDR3 DNA sequence: TGCGCCAGCACCGACCAGGGGGTTGGCTATGGCTACACCTTC. Translated: CASTDQGVGYGYTF.

The gene calls are TRBV30 and TRBJ1-1, with 8 nucleotides matching TRBD1. Looked up from germline, CDR1 is GTSNPN and CDR2 is SVGIG (reference sequence). The CDR3 is made up of 14 amino acids. V shed 8 bases and J 0 bases; nucleotides not matched to a gene: 8. CDR3 loop: CAHLTGVMNTEAFF. As DNA, the CDR3 is TGTGCCCACCTGACAGGGGTTATGAACACTGAAGCTTTCTTT. Variable domain in full (rest from reference TRBV30 and TRBJ1-1): SQTIHQWPATLVQPVGSPLSLECTVEGTSNPNLYWYRQAAGRGLQLLFYSVGIGQISSEVPQNLSASRPQDRQFILSSKKLLLSDSGFYLCAHLTGVMNTEAFFGQGTRLTVV.

This clone came up a few times. This chain joins TRBV4-1 and TRBJ2-5, with D tentatively TRBD1 (5 bases). The CDR3 spans 15 residues. Trimming removed 3 bases at V and 9 bases at J, with 20 bases between. The V gene's germline CDR1 is MGHRA and CDR2 YSYEKL. CDR3 bases: TGCGCCAGCAGCCAGACTCTCCGGACACAGAGTCCCCAGTACTTC. Protein: CASSQTLRTQSPQYF.

This clone was seen more than once but under ten times. In nucleotides, the CDR3 is TGTGCCAGCAGCCTCTCAAGGGGGGACCGGACCGGGGAGCTGTTTTTT. Protein: CASSLSRGDRTGELFF. The chain carries TRBV4-2 and TRBJ2-2; possibly TRBD1 or TRBD2 for D (6 bases each). V was shortened by 4 bases and J by 5 bases, with 17 bases between the two germline ends. The CDR3 extends over 16 amino acids. Per the germline V gene, CDR1 is LGHNA and CDR2 is YNFKEQ.